This TCR beta chain was obtained from a study of blood T cell repertoires in COVID-19. The germline gives CDR1 SGHTA, CDR2 FQGNSA. V dropped 5 bases and J dropped 4; count of bases not matched to a gene: 6. The CDR3 consists of 16 residues. TCRdb keeps only in-frame clones here, not all; method: immunoSEQ multiplex PCR. The table lists around 58,000 clones, nearly 90% of them singletons. This clone was seen a single time. The receptor was derived from a man in his fifties or sixties with active COVID-19. The chain employs TRBV7-2 and TRBJ2-1, with 12 bases identical to TRBD2. Sequencing was performed on peripheral blood. The CDR3 is CASSPLTSGGYNEQFF. The DNA of the CDR3 is TGTGCCAGCAGCCCGCTGACTAGCGGGGGATACAATGAGCAGTTCTTC.